Listed below are T cell receptor beta chains from one sample, sequenced in a study of prognosis after radiotherapy for stage I lung cancer. TCRdb reprocessed the multiplex PCR reads via MiXCR and lists one record per CDR3 protein. Of roughly 14,000 distinct CDR3 sequences in the sample, about 27% were seen once. Source: PBMCs, taken before or after stereotactic body radiation therapy (not recorded which). The receptors were sampled from a donor over 45 with non-small cell lung cancer. Each CDR3 is given with its conserved first and last residue. The order of the fields is J gene, clone size, V gene, D gene, CDR3 protein, CDR3 DNA. D genes are given only for firm matches. The listing skips clone size in some rows; elsewhere it reads once, few, many or a size class.

J gene: TRBJ1-1; clone size: many; V gene: TRBV6-6; D gene: .; CDR3 protein: CASSYSGKTEAFF; CDR3 DNA: TGTGCCAGCAGTTACTCGGGCAAAACTGAAGCTTTCTTT
J gene: TRBJ2-5; clone size: .; V gene: TRBV2; D gene: .; CDR3 protein: CATNPPVGDEQF; CDR3 DNA: TGTGCCACCAACCCACCGGTTGGCGATGAGCAGTTC
J gene: TRBJ1-2; clone size: medium-sized; V gene: TRBV5-1; D gene: TRBD1; CDR3 protein: CASSSRWQGEGYTF; CDR3 DNA: TGCGCCAGCAGCTCCCGATGGCAGGGGGAAGGCTACACCTTC
J gene: TRBJ1-4; clone size: many; V gene: TRBV3-1; D gene: .; CDR3 protein: CASSQSGGEEKLFF; CDR3 DNA: TGTGCCAGCAGCCAGAGTGGAGGTGAGGAAAAACTGTTTTTT
J gene: TRBJ2-2; clone size: many; V gene: TRBV12-3/TRBV12-4; D gene: .; CDR3 protein: CASSPRVQTGELFF; CDR3 DNA: TGTGCCAGCAGCCCCAGGGTCCAAACCGGGGAGCTGTTTTTT
J gene: TRBJ1-5; clone size: medium-sized; V gene: TRBV6-2/TRBV6-3; D gene: TRBD1; CDR3 protein: CASSSRTGNQPQHF; CDR3 DNA: TGTGCCAGCAGTTCACGGACAGGTAATCAGCCCCAGCATTTT
J gene: TRBJ2-2; clone size: medium-sized; V gene: TRBV28; D gene: TRBD1; CDR3 protein: CASSLFDRGFTGELFF; CDR3 DNA: TGTGCCAGCAGTTTATTCGACAGGGGCTTCACCGGGGAGCTGTTTTTT
J gene: TRBJ2-1; clone size: .; V gene: TRBV2; D gene: .; CDR3 protein: CANSQRNSYNEQFF; CDR3 DNA: TGTGCGAACAGTCAGCGGAACTCCTACAATGAGCAGTTCTTC
J gene: TRBJ2-7; clone size: many; V gene: TRBV2; D gene: TRBD1; CDR3 protein: CASRGTGVYEQYF; CDR3 DNA: TGTGCCAGCAGAGGGACAGGGGTCTACGAGCAGTACTTC
J gene: TRBJ1-2; clone size: many; V gene: TRBV28; D gene: .; CDR3 protein: CASSLRLVDYGYTF; CDR3 DNA: TGTGCCAGCAGTTTGCGTTTGGTGGACTATGGCTACACCTTC
J gene: TRBJ1-2; clone size: many; V gene: TRBV6-5; D gene: .; CDR3 protein: CASSSIRGGIHGYTF; CDR3 DNA: TGTGCCAGCAGTTCCATCAGGGGTGGGATCCATGGCTACACCTTC
J gene: TRBJ2-7; clone size: many; V gene: TRBV2; D gene: .; CDR3 protein: CASSEPYYEQYF; CDR3 DNA: TGTGCCAGCAGTGAACCCTACTACGAGCAGTACTTC
J gene: TRBJ1-5; clone size: medium-sized; V gene: TRBV20-1; D gene: TRBD1; CDR3 protein: CSARVPQGAEGNQPQHF; CDR3 DNA: TGCAGTGCCAGAGTACCACAGGGGGCTGAGGGCAATCAGCCCCAGCATTTT
J gene: TRBJ2-2; clone size: .; V gene: TRBV12-3/TRBV12-4; D gene: TRBD1; CDR3 protein: CASRDRGDTGELFF; CDR3 DNA: TGTGCCAGCCGCGACAGGGGTGACACCGGGGAGCTGTTTTTT
J gene: TRBJ1-6; clone size: .; V gene: TRBV19; D gene: TRBD1; CDR3 protein: CASSISDRGGSPLHF; CDR3 DNA: TGTGCCAGTAGTATCTCAGACAGGGGGGGTTCACCCCTCCACTTT
J gene: TRBJ2-6; clone size: many; V gene: TRBV10-3; D gene: .; CDR3 protein: CAISESGTSGANVLTF; CDR3 DNA: TGTGCCATCAGTGAGTCCGGGACCTCTGGGGCCAACGTCCTGACTTTC
J gene: TRBJ1-5; clone size: medium-sized; V gene: TRBV27; D gene: .; CDR3 protein: CASLPTDWGADQPQHF; CDR3 DNA: TGTGCCAGCCTACCGACCGACTGGGGCGCAGATCAGCCCCAGCATTTT
J gene: TRBJ2-2; clone size: .; V gene: TRBV7-2; D gene: TRBD2; CDR3 protein: CASSPDSGATKTGELFF; CDR3 DNA: TGTGCCAGCAGCCCCGACAGCGGGGCAACGAAAACCGGGGAGCTGTTTTTT
J gene: TRBJ2-3; clone size: medium-sized; V gene: TRBV6-1; D gene: TRBD1; CDR3 protein: CASSGGQGATDTQYF; CDR3 DNA: TGTGCCAGCAGTGGGGGACAGGGGGCAACAGATACGCAGTATTTT
J gene: TRBJ1-5; clone size: .; V gene: TRBV19; D gene: .; CDR3 protein: CASSNVNQPQHF; CDR3 DNA: TGTGCCAGTAGTAACGTCAATCAGCCACAGCATTTT
J gene: TRBJ2-4; clone size: .; V gene: TRBV19; D gene: .; CDR3 protein: CASTPTGGEAKNIKYF; CDR3 DNA: TGTGCCAGTACCCCCACCGGAGGAGAAGCAAAAAACATTAAGTACTTC
J gene: TRBJ2-3; clone size: large; V gene: TRBV6-2/TRBV6-3; D gene: TRBD1; CDR3 protein: CASSFRQGGTDTQYF; CDR3 DNA: TGTGCCAGCAGTTTTCGACAGGGGGGCACAGATACGCAGTATTTT
J gene: TRBJ2-2; clone size: .; V gene: TRBV6-2/TRBV6-3; D gene: .; CDR3 protein: CASSDTDTGELFF; CDR3 DNA: TGTGCCAGCAGTGATACGGACACCGGGGAGCTGTTTTTT
J gene: TRBJ1-2; clone size: many; V gene: TRBV19; D gene: .; CDR3 protein: CASSIEQGRFNGYTF; CDR3 DNA: TGTGCCAGTAGTATAGAACAGGGACGATTCAATGGCTACACCTTC
J gene: TRBJ2-2; clone size: once; V gene: TRBV4-1; D gene: TRBD2; CDR3 protein: CANSQEGASGGAGELFF; CDR3 DNA: TGCGCCAACAGCCAAGAGGGGGCTAGCGGGGGGGCAGGGGAGCTGTTTTTT
J gene: TRBJ2-5; clone size: .; V gene: TRBV29-1; D gene: .; CDR3 protein: CSVLSGPVETQYF; CDR3 DNA: TGCAGCGTGTTATCCGGGCCTGTGGAGACCCAGTACTTC
J gene: TRBJ1-1; clone size: many; V gene: TRBV10-3; D gene: .; CDR3 protein: CAISESSPTEAFF; CDR3 DNA: TGTGCCATCAGTGAGTCTTCTCCCACTGAAGCTTTCTTT
J gene: TRBJ2-1; clone size: many; V gene: TRBV6-1; D gene: .; CDR3 protein: CASSPYRGAGYNEQFF; CDR3 DNA: TGTGCCAGCAGTCCCTACAGGGGTGCGGGGTACAATGAGCAGTTCTTC
J gene: TRBJ2-5; clone size: medium-sized; V gene: TRBV6-4; D gene: .; CDR3 protein: CAGSRISGAQYF; CDR3 DNA: TGTGCCGGCAGCCGGATTTCAGGTGCCCAGTACTTC
J gene: TRBJ1-1; clone size: many; V gene: TRBV30; D gene: .; CDR3 protein: CAWSVGWNTEAFF; CDR3 DNA: TGTGCCTGGAGTGTCGGTTGGAACACTGAAGCTTTCTTT
J gene: TRBJ2-7; clone size: .; V gene: TRBV2; D gene: .; CDR3 protein: CAITEGFQRASYVQYF; CDR3 DNA: TGTGCCATCACCGAAGGGTTCCAGCGGGCTTCCTACGTGCAGTACTTC
J gene: TRBJ2-1; clone size: .; V gene: TRBV6-4; D gene: TRBD1; CDR3 protein: CASIGRGTGTTNEEFF; CDR3 DNA: TGTGCCAGCATCGGGCGTGGGACAGGGACGACCAATGAGGAGTTTTTC
J gene: TRBJ1-3; clone size: many; V gene: TRBV5-5; D gene: .; CDR3 protein: CASSWDIGRSGNTIYF; CDR3 DNA: TGTGCCAGCAGCTGGGACATCGGGAGATCTGGAAACACCATATATTTT
J gene: TRBJ1-3; clone size: medium-sized; V gene: TRBV6-1; D gene: .; CDR3 protein: CASTEGGLGNTIYF; CDR3 DNA: TGTGCCAGCACCGAGGGGGGGCTGGGAAACACCATATATTTT
J gene: TRBJ2-3; clone size: medium-sized; V gene: TRBV6-2/TRBV6-3; D gene: .; CDR3 protein: CASSYEGAPTDTQYF; CDR3 DNA: TGTGCCAGCAGTTACGAAGGGGCCCCAACAGATACGCAGTATTTT
J gene: TRBJ1-5; clone size: many; V gene: TRBV6-1; D gene: .; CDR3 protein: CASRYQGINQPQHF; CDR3 DNA: TGTGCCAGCAGATATCAGGGGATCAATCAGCCCCAGCATTTT
J gene: TRBJ1-6; clone size: .; V gene: TRBV6-2/TRBV6-3; D gene: .; CDR3 protein: CASSTGGMDNSPLHF; CDR3 DNA: TGTGCCAGCAGTACCGGGGGCATGGATAATTCACCCCTCCACTTT
J gene: TRBJ2-1; clone size: medium-sized; V gene: TRBV2; D gene: .; CDR3 protein: CASSVSPGSNEQFF; CDR3 DNA: TGTGCCAGCAGTGTTTCGCCAGGGAGCAATGAGCAGTTCTTC
J gene: TRBJ2-7; clone size: many; V gene: TRBV2; D gene: .; CDR3 protein: CASTEGFQRASYEQYF; CDR3 DNA: TGTGCCAGCACCGAAGGGTTCCAGCGGGCTTCCTACGAGCAGTACTTC
J gene: TRBJ1-4; clone size: medium-sized; V gene: TRBV5-1; D gene: .; CDR3 protein: CASSLGSGAGSEKLFF; CDR3 DNA: TGCGCCAGCAGCTTGGGTTCGGGGGCAGGTAGTGAAAAACTGTTTTTT
J gene: TRBJ2-7; clone size: .; V gene: TRBV3-1; D gene: .; CDR3 protein: CASSQDFVLSSYEQYF; CDR3 DNA: TGTGCCAGCAGCCAAGATTTCGTTTTGAGCTCCTACGAGCAGTACTTC
J gene: TRBJ1-1; clone size: many; V gene: TRBV5-6; D gene: .; CDR3 protein: CASSNGVFVTEAFF; CDR3 DNA: TGTGCCAGCAGCAATGGGGTTTTCGTAACTGAAGCTTTCTTT
J gene: TRBJ2-5; clone size: .; V gene: TRBV12-3/TRBV12-4; D gene: .; CDR3 protein: CASSYFKGPQETQYF; CDR3 DNA: TGTGCCAGCAGTTACTTTAAAGGGCCGCAAGAGACCCAGTACTTC
J gene: TRBJ2-7; clone size: .; V gene: TRBV6-1; D gene: TRBD2; CDR3 protein: CASLLGLAGDDQCF; CDR3 DNA: TGTGCCAGTCTCCTGGGACTAGCGGGAGACGATCAGTGCTTC
J gene: TRBJ1-4; clone size: many; V gene: TRBV5-1; D gene: .; CDR3 protein: CASSPWGGKAEKLFF; CDR3 DNA: TGCGCCAGCAGCCCTTGGGGCGGTAAGGCCGAAAAACTGTTTTTT
J gene: TRBJ1-1; clone size: many; V gene: TRBV18; D gene: .; CDR3 protein: CASSPYTDSLNTEAFF; CDR3 DNA: TGTGCCAGCTCACCTTACACAGACAGCCTGAACACTGAAGCTTTCTTT
J gene: TRBJ2-7; clone size: medium-sized; V gene: TRBV28; D gene: TRBD1; CDR3 protein: CASSLGSGTEYEQYF; CDR3 DNA: TGTGCCAGCAGTTTGGGATCCGGGACAGAGTACGAGCAGTACTTC
J gene: TRBJ2-5; clone size: many; V gene: TRBV29-1; D gene: .; CDR3 protein: CSVVVRGVPPETQYF; CDR3 DNA: TGCAGCGTTGTCGTCAGGGGGGTCCCCCCAGAAACCCAGTACTTC
J gene: TRBJ1-6; clone size: .; V gene: TRBV6-2/TRBV6-3; D gene: .; CDR3 protein: CASGAPGGDNNSPLLF; CDR3 DNA: TGTGCCAGCGGGGCCCCCGGTGGCGATAATAATTCACCCCTCCTCTTT
J gene: TRBJ2-1; clone size: .; V gene: TRBV2; D gene: TRBD2; CDR3 protein: CASSESASGSGEQFF; CDR3 DNA: TGCGCCAGCAGTGAAAGCGCTAGCGGGAGTGGGGAGCAGTTCTTC
J gene: TRBJ2-1; clone size: medium-sized; V gene: TRBV6-1; D gene: TRBD1; CDR3 protein: CASRPTGGNYNEQFF; CDR3 DNA: TGTGCCAGCAGACCGACAGGGGGGAACTACAATGAGCAGTTCTTC
J gene: TRBJ2-4; clone size: many; V gene: TRBV11-2; D gene: .; CDR3 protein: CASSLATNIQYF; CDR3 DNA: TGTGCCAGCAGCTTAGCCACGAACATTCAGTACTTC